A selection of T cell receptor beta chains follows, all from one sample in a study of blood T cell repertoires in COVID-19. TCRdb keeps only in-frame clones here, not all; method: immunoSEQ multiplex PCR. The sample consists of fewer than 200,000 clones, 77% of them appearing once. Sequenced input: peripheral blood. The receptors were gathered from a man between 65 and 85 years old with acute or convalescent COVID-19. The CDR3 runs from the conserved cysteine through the conserved F or W. A D gene is named only where the DNA matches it firmly. Clone size is given for some rows only: seen once, a few or many times, or a class if the clone is expanded.

CDR3: CATSDGGQSFNQPQHF
DNA: TGTGCCACCAGTGATGGGGGACAGAGCTTCAATCAGCCCCAGCATTTT
D: TRBD1
V: TRBV24-1
size: NA
J: TRBJ1-5

CDR3: CAIRGGPPENTEAFF
DNA: TGTGCCATCAGGGGTGGGCCTCCCGAGAACACTGAAGCTTTCTTT
D: NA
V: TRBV10-3
size: NA
J: TRBJ1-1

CDR3: CASSPETGGRTEAFF
DNA: TGTGCCAGCAGCCCCGAGACAGGGGGCCGTACTGAAGCTTTCTTT
D: TRBD1
V: TRBV5-6
size: NA
J: TRBJ1-1

CDR3: CASSEGGWTDTQYF
DNA: TGTGCCAGCAGCGAGGGCGGGTGGACAGATACGCAGTATTTT
D: NA
V: TRBV9
size: NA
J: TRBJ2-3

CDR3: CASTQVGGETQYF
DNA: TGTGCCAGCACCCAGGTGGGGGGAGAGACCCAGTACTTC
D: NA
V: TRBV28
size: NA
J: TRBJ2-5

CDR3: CASSAPGLAVNEQFF
DNA: TGTGCCAGCAGCGCCCCGGGACTAGCGGTCAATGAGCAGTTCTTC
D: TRBD2
V: TRBV9
size: NA
J: TRBJ2-1

CDR3: CASTTDSPEAFF
DNA: TGTGCCAGCACCACCGACTCCCCTGAAGCTTTCTTT
D: NA
V: TRBV12-3/TRBV12-4
size: NA
J: TRBJ1-1

CDR3: CASSRLAGTYEQYF
DNA: TGTGCCAGCAGCCGACTAGCGGGGACCTACGAGCAGTACTTC
D: TRBD2
V: TRBV6-5
size: NA
J: TRBJ2-7

CDR3: CSTGGQGNTEAFF
DNA: TGCAGCACCGGAGGACAGGGGAACACTGAAGCTTTCTTT
D: TRBD1
V: TRBV29-1
size: few
J: TRBJ1-1

CDR3: CASRGQPNEKLFF
DNA: TGTGCCAGCAGGGGACAGCCTAATGAAAAACTGTTTTTT
D: TRBD1
V: TRBV2
size: NA
J: TRBJ1-4

CDR3: CASSYSKAGGYEQYF
DNA: TGTGCCAGCAGTTACTCGAAAGCGGGAGGGTACGAGCAGTACTTC
D: TRBD2
V: TRBV6-5
size: NA
J: TRBJ2-7

CDR3: CASRETGGVYEQYF
DNA: TGTGCCAGCAGGGAGACAGGGGGCGTGTACGAGCAGTACTTC
D: TRBD1
V: TRBV6-5
size: few
J: TRBJ2-7

CDR3: CASSLVPRVSDTQYF
DNA: TGTGCCAGCAGCTTAGTCCCCAGGGTTTCAGATACGCAGTATTTT
D: NA
V: TRBV11-3
size: NA
J: TRBJ2-3

CDR3: CASSVAAGALNEQFF
DNA: TGTGCCAGCAGCGTAGCGGCGGGAGCTCTAAATGAGCAGTTCTTC
D: TRBD2
V: TRBV9
size: NA
J: TRBJ2-1

CDR3: CSASGLSGGKDGYTF
DNA: TGCAGTGCTAGTGGACTCTCAGGGGGCAAAGATGGCTACACCTTC
D: TRBD1
V: TRBV20-1
size: NA
J: TRBJ1-2

CDR3: CASKGASNEKLFF
DNA: TGTGCCAGCAAAGGGGCCTCTAATGAAAAACTGTTTTTT
D: NA
V: TRBV2
size: NA
J: TRBJ1-4

CDR3: CASSQDLPSRETQYF
DNA: TGCGCCAGCAGCCAAGATTTGCCTAGCCGGGAGACCCAGTACTTC
D: NA
V: TRBV4-3
size: NA
J: TRBJ2-5

CDR3: CASSLSAGGYEQYF
DNA: TGTGCCAGCAGTTTATCAGCGGGGGGGTACGAGCAGTACTTC
D: TRBD2
V: TRBV27
size: NA
J: TRBJ2-7

CDR3: CASSYSLAGNYEQYF
DNA: TGTGCCAGCAGTTACTCGCTAGCGGGAAACTACGAGCAGTACTTC
D: TRBD2
V: TRBV6-5
size: NA
J: TRBJ2-7

CDR3: CATSDLRWERDEQFF
DNA: TGTGCCACCAGTGATTTGCGGTGGGAGCGAGATGAGCAGTTCTTC
D: NA
V: TRBV24-1
size: NA
J: TRBJ2-1

CDR3: CASSSTGGSGELFF
DNA: TGTGCCAGCAGCTCAACAGGGGGCTCCGGGGAGCTGTTTTTT
D: TRBD1
V: TRBV7-3
size: few
J: TRBJ2-2

CDR3: CASSLDFRGGRDTQYF
DNA: TGTGCCAGCAGCTTAGATTTCCGCGGGGGTAGAGATACGCAGTATTTT
D: TRBD2
V: TRBV7-2
size: NA
J: TRBJ2-3

CDR3: CASSPNTGGFGDEQFF
DNA: TGTGCCAGTAGTCCGAACACAGGGGGCTTCGGGGATGAGCAGTTCTTC
D: TRBD1
V: TRBV19
size: NA
J: TRBJ2-1

CDR3: CASSSAGGQVWEQYF
DNA: TGTGCCAGCAGTTCAGCGGGAGGGCAAGTGTGGGAGCAGTACTTC
D: TRBD2
V: TRBV28
size: NA
J: TRBJ2-7

CDR3: CARAGGRYEQYF
DNA: TGTGCCAGGGCGGGGGGCCGCTACGAGCAGTACTTC
D: NA
V: TRBV21-1
size: many
J: TRBJ2-7

CDR3: CASSLGDTYNEQFF
DNA: TGCGCCAGCAGCTTGGGTGACACCTACAATGAGCAGTTCTTC
D: NA
V: TRBV5-1
size: NA
J: TRBJ2-1

CDR3: CASSAQRTGELFF
DNA: TGTGCCAGCAGTGCACAACGTACCGGGGAGCTGTTTTTT
D: NA
V: TRBV27
size: NA
J: TRBJ2-2

CDR3: CASSYDRGRVGETQYF
DNA: TGTGCCAGCAGCTATGACAGGGGGCGCGTAGGGGAGACCCAGTACTTC
D: TRBD1
V: TRBV5-6
size: NA
J: TRBJ2-5

CDR3: CATSDFDRSNEQFF
DNA: TGTGCCACCAGTGATTTTGACAGGAGCAATGAGCAGTTCTTC
D: NA
V: TRBV24-1
size: few
J: TRBJ2-1

CDR3: CASRRAEAGVTEAFF
DNA: TGTGCCAGCAGGAGGGCGGAGGCAGGGGTCACTGAAGCTTTCTTT
D: NA
V: TRBV7-9
size: NA
J: TRBJ1-1

CDR3: CSSAWGRGEQYF
DNA: TGCAGCTCTGCTTGGGGAAGGGGCGAGCAGTACTTC
D: NA
V: TRBV29-1
size: few
J: TRBJ2-7

CDR3: CASSPLAGSSTDTQYF
DNA: TGTGCCAGCTCACCACTAGCGGGGTCTAGCACAGATACGCAGTATTTT
D: TRBD2
V: TRBV18
size: NA
J: TRBJ2-3

CDR3: CASSVRAMGTGVEAFF
DNA: TGTGCCAGCAGCGTAAGGGCCATGGGGACAGGGGTTGAAGCTTTCTTT
D: TRBD1
V: TRBV9
size: NA
J: TRBJ1-1

CDR3: CASSALAGRGNEQFF
DNA: TGTGCCAGCAGTGCCCTAGCGGGGCGGGGCAATGAGCAGTTCTTC
D: TRBD2
V: TRBV6-4
size: NA
J: TRBJ2-1

CDR3: CARSRAAVCEQYF
DNA: TGTGCCAGAAGCCGAGCCGCGGTATGCGAGCAGTACTTC
D: NA
V: TRBV5-3
size: few
J: TRBJ2-7

CDR3: CASSRDREETQYF
DNA: TGTGCCAGCAGCAGGGACAGGGAAGAGACCCAGTACTTC
D: TRBD1
V: TRBV11-2
size: NA
J: TRBJ2-5

CDR3: CASSLGRGGNTGELFF
DNA: TGTGCCAGCAGCTTAGGGCGGGGAGGGAACACCGGGGAGCTGTTTTTT
D: NA
V: TRBV7-9
size: NA
J: TRBJ2-2

CDR3: CASSEQGMNTEAFF
DNA: TGTGCCAGCAGCGAACAGGGTATGAACACTGAAGCTTTCTTT
D: NA
V: TRBV28
size: once
J: TRBJ1-1

CDR3: CASSVDGTGGALWGYTF
DNA: TGTGCCAGCAGCGTAGACGGGACAGGGGGCGCTTTGTGGGGCTACACCTTC
D: TRBD1
V: TRBV9
size: once
J: TRBJ1-2

CDR3: CASSNMRQGSGNTIYF
DNA: TGTGCCAGCAGCAATATGCGACAGGGTTCTGGAAACACCATATATTTT
D: TRBD1
V: TRBV7-8
size: NA
J: TRBJ1-3

CDR3: CASRGANSNQPQHF
DNA: TGTGCCAGCAGAGGGGCTAATAGCAATCAGCCCCAGCATTTT
D: NA
V: TRBV2
size: NA
J: TRBJ1-5

CDR3: CASRLACLAGSTDTQYF
DNA: TGTGCAAGTCGCTTAGCCTGCCTAGCGGGTTCCACAGATACGCAGTATTTT
D: NA
V: TRBV12-2
size: few
J: TRBJ2-3

CDR3: CATSRVIGRGGSPLHF
DNA: TGTGCCACCAGCAGAGTAATAGGCAGGGGCGGTTCACCCCTCCACTTT
D: NA
V: TRBV15
size: NA
J: TRBJ1-6

CDR3: CASSVDVGQGRWEKLFF
DNA: TGTGCCAGCAGCGTAGATGTGGGACAGGGAAGATGGGAAAAACTGTTTTTT
D: TRBD1
V: TRBV9
size: NA
J: TRBJ1-4

CDR3: CASIGLAGGPFGTQYF
DNA: TGTGCCAGCATCGGACTAGCGGGAGGGCCCTTTGGTACGCAGTATTTT
D: TRBD2
V: TRBV13
size: NA
J: TRBJ2-3

CDR3: CASSLDRPGTSGSTDTQYF
DNA: TGTGCCAGCAGCTTAGATCGCCCCGGGACTAGCGGGAGCACAGATACGCAGTATTTT
D: TRBD2
V: TRBV11-3
size: NA
J: TRBJ2-3

CDR3: CASGDRKLLSAEAFF
DNA: TGTGCCAGCGGTGACCGAAAACTTTTATCGGCTGAAGCTTTCTTT
D: NA
V: TRBV2
size: NA
J: TRBJ1-1

CDR3: CASSPLEGLGTEAFF
DNA: TGTGCCAGCAGCCCCTTGGAGGGTCTCGGCACTGAAGCTTTCTTT
D: NA
V: TRBV9
size: NA
J: TRBJ1-1

CDR3: CASSQGAWSGGQNYNEQFF
DNA: TGTGCCAGCAGCCAAGGGGCGTGGAGCGGGGGGCAAAATTACAATGAGCAGTTCTTC
D: TRBD2
V: TRBV4-2
size: NA
J: TRBJ2-1

CDR3: CASSWPGQGYNEQFF
DNA: TGTGCCAGCAGCTGGCCGGGACAGGGTTACAATGAGCAGTTCTTC
D: TRBD1
V: TRBV7-2
size: NA
J: TRBJ2-1

CDR3: CATSEQPLPSSYNEQFF
DNA: TGTGCCACCAGTGAACAACCCCTCCCTAGCTCCTACAATGAGCAGTTCTTC
D: NA
V: TRBV24-1
size: NA
J: TRBJ2-1

CDR3: CASSAQGGTGSGEQYF
DNA: TGTGCCAGCAGCGCCCAAGGTGGGACAGGGTCAGGGGAGCAGTACTTC
D: TRBD1
V: TRBV9
size: once
J: TRBJ2-7

CDR3: CASSLGQGTVGYTF
DNA: TGCGCCAGCAGCTTGGGCCAGGGGACGGTCGGCTACACCTTC
D: NA
V: TRBV5-1
size: NA
J: TRBJ1-2

CDR3: CASSATGDREAFF
DNA: TGTGCCAGCAGCGCGACAGGGGATAGAGAAGCTTTCTTT
D: TRBD1
V: TRBV11-2
size: NA
J: TRBJ1-1

CDR3: CAWSLAAERNEQYF
DNA: TGTGCCTGGAGTTTAGCGGCTGAACGCAACGAGCAGTACTTC
D: NA
V: TRBV30
size: NA
J: TRBJ2-7

CDR3: CASLSPAQGELFF
DNA: TGTGCCAGCCTAAGTCCCGCACAGGGGGAGCTGTTTTTT
D: NA
V: TRBV28
size: NA
J: TRBJ2-2

CDR3: CSASPRLAGYNEQFF
DNA: TGCAGTGCTAGTCCTCGACTAGCGGGATACAATGAGCAGTTCTTC
D: TRBD2
V: TRBV20-1
size: many
J: TRBJ2-1